One sample yielded the 3 T cell receptor beta chains listed below, sequenced in a study of OX40 agonist ivuxolimab in advanced cancers. Sequenced by immunoSEQ multiplex PCR; TCRdb stores in-frame clones only, minus some. The sample gives over 80,000 clones, 90% to 95% of which show up once; 1.1% is in the top ten. The source was CD4+ or CD8+ T cells sorted from blood, collected in a trial of the OX40 agonist ivuxolimab. All receptors come from an adult with an advanced solid tumor such as melanoma, head and neck, liver or kidney cancer.

V usage is TRBV11-2 and J usage is TRBJ2-3; D call uncertain. Germline V gene data show CDR1 as SGHAT and CDR2 as FQNNGV. Trimming took off 1 base at V and 8 bases at J, with 16 bases between the two ends. The CDR3 loop spans 15 amino acids. The CDR3 spells CASSLGAVRSPTQYF. The DNA of the CDR3 is TGTGCCAGCAGCTTAGGAGCAGTCCGGTCCCCTACGCAGTATTTT.

The gene calls are TRBV4-2 and TRBJ2-5; D gene ambiguous. The CDR3 is 13 amino acids. Germline CDR1 is LGHNA and CDR2 is YNFKEQ. The V gene lost 0 bases and the J gene lost 4 bases, with 6 bases spanning the gap. The CDR3 DNA sequence: TGTGCCAGCAGCCAAGATCGACCAGAGACCCAGTACTTC. Encoded protein: CASSQDRPETQYF.

The chain links TRBV5-1 to TRBJ2-3; tentative D call: TRBD2 (7 bases). Germline CDR1 and CDR2: SGHRS and YFSETQ. V shed 0 bases and J shed 5 bases, with 16 bases lying between them. This CDR3 contains 16 residues. The CDR3 region has the DNA TGCGCCAGCAGCTTGGTTCCGGCAGGGGAGGGAGATACGCAGTATTTT. Protein sequence: CASSLVPAGEGDTQYF.